This T cell receptor beta chain was identified in a study of CXCR3-negative and CXCR3-positive naive CD8 T cells. This CDR3 comprises 13 residues. Germline V lookup: CDR1 SGDLS, CDR2 YYNGEE. Triplicates of 300,000 cells were sorted from each CD8+ T cell subset. In preparing the TRB cDNA libraries, 5' RACE with UMI labels was used. TCRdb re-called the 5' RACE reads and shows each CDR3 protein once, DNA omitted. The sample includes some 41,000 distinct CDR3 sequences. The receptor was isolated from a human donor in good health. Some clones in this sample may be carry-over from other donors' samples. The chain has TRBV9 and TRBJ1-1; the TCRdb call, TRBD1, lacks DNA for checking. The specimen was memory CD8+ T cells from blood. The CDR3 here is CASSVEGGTEAFF.